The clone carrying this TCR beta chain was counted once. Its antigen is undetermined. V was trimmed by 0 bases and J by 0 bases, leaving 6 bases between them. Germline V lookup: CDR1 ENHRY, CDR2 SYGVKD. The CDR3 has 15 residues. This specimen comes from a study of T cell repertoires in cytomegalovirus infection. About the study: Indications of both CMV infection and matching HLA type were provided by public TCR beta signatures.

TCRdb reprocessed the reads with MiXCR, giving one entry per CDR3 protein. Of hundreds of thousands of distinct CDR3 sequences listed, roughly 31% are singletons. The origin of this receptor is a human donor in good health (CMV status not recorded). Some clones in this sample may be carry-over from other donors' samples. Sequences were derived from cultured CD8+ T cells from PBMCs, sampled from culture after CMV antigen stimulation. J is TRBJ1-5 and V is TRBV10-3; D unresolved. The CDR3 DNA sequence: TGTGCCATCAGTGAGTCTGGCAGTAGCAATCAGCCCCAGCATTTT. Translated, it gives CAISESGSSNQPQHF.